These 18 T cell receptor beta chains were all obtained from the same sample, sequenced in a study of T cells in Graves' hyperthyroidism and ophthalmopathy. Amplification yielded TCR beta CDR3 regions, with RNA transcripts as the source. HTBI primers were used for first-round RT-PCR of the TCR CDR3. TCRdb re-analysed the multiplex PCR reads in MiXCR, keeping a single row per CDR3 protein. This table holds about 96,000 distinct CDR3 sequences, roughly 56% found once. The sample comprised blood. The origin of the receptors is a woman aged 40 to 50 with Graves' hyperthyroidism.

Many counts were recorded for this clonotype. The CDR3 DNA reads as TGCAGTGCTAAGAGACTTCCAGACCAAGAGACCCAGTACTTC. The encoded protein is CSAKRLPDQETQYF. The chain recombines TRBV20-1 with TRBJ2-5, with unresolved D. Looked up from germline, CDR1 is DFQATT and CDR2 is SNEGSKA (reference sequence). The CDR3 contains 14 residues. Deletions cut 4 bases from V and 0 bases from J, with 12 bases between.

Concerning this clonotype itself: A read error is possible here, since a much larger clone lies one base away. The chain joins TRBV20-1 to TRBJ2-3; 14 bases align to TRBD2. The CDR3 is 13 amino acids. Per the germline V gene, CDR1 is DFQATT and CDR2 is SNEGSKA (reference sequence). CDR3 region: CSAETSGRDTRYF. In DNA form, the CDR3 reads TGCAGTGCCGAGACTAGCGGGAGGGATACGCGGTATTTT.

V and J are TRBV29-1 and TRBJ2-5; a possible D gene is TRBD1 (6 bases). The CDR3 is made up of 12 amino acids. V was cut by 4 bases and J by 5 bases, with 11 bases left in between. In germline, CDR1 is SQVTM, CDR2 ANQGSEA. The CDR3 DNA reads as TGCAGCGTTGGCCAGGGGTCGGAGACCCAGTACTTC. This encodes CSVGQGSETQYF.

The V and J genes are TRBV6-1 and TRBJ1-4; D remains ambiguous. CDR1 MNHNS and CDR2 SASEGT come from the germline V gene. Deletions cut 8 bases from V and 0 bases from J, with 22 bases between. The CDR3 totals 18 residues. The DNA for the CDR3 is TGTGCCAGCCGGCTCGTAGAACGCACCGTGGCAACTAATGAAAAACTGTTTTTT. Its protein is CASRLVERTVATNEKLFF.

The chain employs TRBV9 and TRBJ2-5; TRBD1 aligns across 11 bases. The CDR3 runs 15 residues. Germline V gene sequence: CDR1 SGDLS, CDR2 YYNGEE. V dropped 4 bases and J dropped 6; count of bases not matched to a gene: 8. The CDR3 protein is CASSPRTGGYQTQYF. The CDR3 nucleotides read TGTGCCAGCAGCCCTAGGACAGGGGGCTACCAGACCCAGTACTTC.

The CDR3 region is CASSQEPSFSGRPYEQYF. The CDR3 DNA follows: TGTGCCAGCAGCCAAGAGCCCTCGTTTAGCGGGAGACCTTACGAGCAGTACTTC. The chain links TRBV7-2 to TRBJ2-7; 9 positions agree with TRBD2. The length of the CDR3 is 18 residues. Trimming removed 5 bases from V and 4 bases from J; junction bases left unmatched: 18. Germline V lookup: CDR1 SGHTA, CDR2 FQGNSA.

To note about this clonotype: The conserved final phenylalanine or tryptophan is absent from the CDR3, which likely points to a read error. This chain uses TRBV20-1 with TRBJ2-5; possible D gene TRBD2, 6 bases. The CDR3 covers 14 residues. The germline V gene has CDR1 DFQATT and CDR2 SNEGSKA (reference sequence). This CDR3 is CRARPQIAEEAQYL. In DNA, the CDR3 is TGCCGTGCTAGGCCGCAAATAGCGGAAGAGGCCCAGTACCTC.

J is TRBJ2-5 and V is TRBV10-3; a weak D match, TRBD1 (8 bases). This CDR3 is built from 14 residues. Per germline, CDR1 ENHRY and CDR2 SYGVKD. V was shortened by 6 bases and J by 5 bases, with 16 bases between the two germline ends. CDR3 protein: CAISTGGGGETQYF. CDR3 DNA: TGTGCCATCAGCACAGGGGGAGGGGGGGAGACCCAGTACTTC.

The chain links TRBV10-1 to TRBJ1-3; the D gene is possibly TRBD1 (5 bases). V was clipped by 2 bases and J by 7 bases, with 18 bases between them. Per the germline V gene, CDR1 is WNHNN and CDR2 is SYGVQD (reference sequence). There are 16 residues in the CDR3. This CDR3 is CASSESGARGANTIYF. DNA for the CDR3: TGCGCCAGCAGTGAGAGCGGTGCGAGGGGAGCTAACACCATATATTTT.

On this clonotype: It is unclear where the CDR3 begins or ends on the DNA, so no DNA is shown, and the CDR3 is as TCRdb lists it. The chain joins TRBV5-1 to TRBJ2-2; the table assigns TRBD1, which was not confirmed against the DNA. Germline assignment: CDR1 SGHRS and CDR2 YFSETQ. The CDR3 numbers 17 amino acids, ends counted. The CDR3 region is CASSLVRTGFGAGELFF.

This clonotype came up many times. This chain links TRBV7-8 with TRBJ2-2, with TRBD2 matching over 8 bases. The junction had 17 bases not matched to a gene; V was cut back by 1 base and J by 7 bases. This CDR3 is built from 19 residues. CDR1 is SGHVS, CDR2 FQNEAQ, per germline. DNA for the CDR3: TGTGCCAGCAGCTTAGTCGGTGTTCCCGGGAGGGCCATAAGCGGGGAGCTGTTTTTT. It translates to CASSLVGVPGRAISGELFF.

V and J are TRBV10-3 and TRBJ1-5, with D possibly TRBD1 on 6 matching bases. Germline CDR1 is ENHRY and CDR2 is SYGVKD. The V end lost 4 bases, the J end lost 7 bases, and 14 bases lay between the germline ends. The length of the CDR3 is 14 residues. The CDR3 loop reads CAISAEEGGQPQHF. The DNA of the CDR3 is TGTGCCATCAGTGCCGAAGAGGGGGGACAGCCCCAGCATTTT.

Comments on this clonotype: At one end the junction does not follow the germline gene, possibly because of a read error. The V and J genes are TRBV20-1 and TRBJ2-5; perhaps D is TRBD1 or TRBD2 (7 bases each). Per the germline V gene, CDR1 is DFQATT and CDR2 is SNEGSKA (reference sequence). CDR3 length: 16 residues. CDR3 residues: CSARGGLARGQGTQYF. CDR3 in DNA: TGTAGTGCTAGGGGGGGGCTAGCGAGGGGGCAAGGGACCCAGTACTTC.

This clonotype was recorded many times. V and J are TRBV29-1 and TRBJ1-2, with 7 nucleotides matching TRBD1. Germline V lookup: CDR1 SQVTM, CDR2 ANQGSEA. The J segment lost 8 bases and the V segment lost 7 bases, leaving 22 bases of the junction unmatched. The CDR3 covers 16 residues. The CDR3 DNA sequence: TGCAGCGCCCCATTCGGGGCAGGGGGAGGCAGCGGAGGCTACACCTTC. It specifies CSAPFGAGGGSGGYTF. The full variable domain, in which reference TRBV29-1 and TRBJ1-2 provide the parts outside the CDR3, is SAVISQKPSRDICQRGTSLTIQCQVDSQVTMMFWYRQQPGQSLTLIATANQGSEATYESGFVIDKFPISRPNLTFSTLTVSNMSPEDSSIYLCSAPFGAGGGSGGYTFGSGTRLTVV.

This sequence joins TRBV7-2 and TRBJ1-2, with no clear D. The V gene lost 3 bases and the J gene lost 8 bases, with 16 bases spanning the gap. Germline CDR1 reads SGHTA; CDR2 reads FQGNSA. This CDR3 is built from 14 residues. The CDR3 bases are TGTGCCAGCAGCTTCATCGGGCGGCACGGAGGCTACACCTTC. Translating it yields CASSFIGRHGGYTF. The entire variable domain, with the rest obtained from reference TRBV7-2 and TRBJ1-2, is as follows: GAGVSQSPSNKVTEKGKDVELRCDPISGHTALYWYRQSLGQGLEFLIYFQGNSAPDKSGLPSDRFSAERTGGSVSTLTIQRTQQEDSAVYLCASSFIGRHGGYTFGSGTRLTVV.

This clonotype was picked up a small number of times. The V gene is TRBV15, the J gene TRBJ2-5, with D possibly TRBD2 on 5 matching bases. The CDR3 extends over 13 amino acids. The V and J ends lost 8 bases and 4 bases respectively, with 14 bases between them. From germline, CDR1 is LNHNV and CDR2 YYDKDF (reference sequence). This chain's CDR3 is CATGRHAGETQYF. CDR3 sequence (DNA): TGTGCCACCGGGCGGCACGCGGGAGAGACCCAGTACTTC.

This clonotype was recorded a few times. The junction and the germline gene differ at one end; a read error may be behind it. CDR3 in amino acids: CASSFRGTWTDTQYF. The CDR3 nucleotides read TGTGCCAGCAGTTTCCGGGGTACTTGGACAGATACGCAGTATTTT. The chain uses TRBV10-3 and TRBJ2-3, with D perhaps TRBD2 (5 bases). Germline V lookup: CDR1 ENHRY, CDR2 SYGVKD. The CDR3 length is 15 residues.

The chain is built from TRBV9 and TRBJ1-4, with 9 bases aligning to TRBD1. Germline CDR1 is SGDLS and CDR2 is YYNGEE. Losses at the gene ends were 4 bases for V and 5 bases for J; bases not matched to a gene: 3. The CDR3 covers 14 residues. In DNA form, the CDR3 reads TGTGCCAGCAGCAAAGGGACAGGGAATGAAAAACTGTTTTTT. This encodes CASSKGTGNEKLFF.